These 31 T cell receptor beta chains came from one sample sequenced in a study of blood T cell repertoires in COVID-19. The data were produced by immunoSEQ multiplex PCR, yet TCRdb's version contains in-frame clones alone and is incomplete. The data show 150,000 to 200,000 clones, roughly nine tenths seen once. The specimen sequenced was peripheral blood. The origin of the receptors is a man between 18 and 29 years old who had recovered from COVID-19.

This clone occurred many times. This chain joins TRBV7-9 and TRBJ2-7; 9 positions match TRBD1. The CDR3 covers 14 residues. Unmatched junction bases numbered 6, after V lost 6 bases and J lost 3 bases. Germline assignment: CDR1 SEHNR and CDR2 FQNEAQ (reference sequence). The CDR3 here is CASSPDRGFYEQYF. Here the CDR3 DNA reads TGTGCCAGCAGTCCTGACAGGGGGTTCTACGAGCAGTACTTC.

This clone is a singleton in its sample. This chain connects TRBV5-1 to TRBJ2-2; tentative D call: TRBD2 (6 bases). The V end was cut by 3 bases, the J end by 1 base, with 7 bases between. This CDR3 contains 14 residues. The germline V gene encodes CDR1 SGHRS and CDR2 YFSETQ. CDR3 amino acids: CASSWEVNTGELFF. CDR3 nucleotide sequence: TGCGCCAGCAGCTGGGAGGTGAACACCGGGGAGCTGTTTTTT.

V gene TRBV12-3 or TRBV12-4 combines with J gene TRBJ1-2, with D unresolved. The CDR3 extends over 12 amino acids. The V end was cut by 7 bases, the J end by 3 bases, with 9 bases between. The CDR3 region has the DNA TGTGCCAGCACCAAAGCGCACTATGGCTACACCTTC. This encodes CASTKAHYGYTF.

The genes are TRBV9 and TRBJ2-1; D unresolved. V lost 3 bases and J 6 bases, leaving 13 bases between the germline ends. The germline V gene has CDR1 SGDLS and CDR2 YYNGEE. The CDR3 sequence is 14 residues long. DNA for the CDR3: TGTGCCAGCAGCGCCGAAGAGATCGGCAATGAGCAGTTCTTC. Amino acids: CASSAEEIGNEQFF.

V is TRBV28 and J is TRBJ2-7, with a possible D match to TRBD1 (7 bases). The V end lost 1 base, the J end lost 3 bases, and 22 bases lay between the germline ends. CDR3 length equals 18 residues. CDR1 and CDR2 from the germline V gene are MDHEN and SYDVKM. As DNA, the CDR3 is TGTGCCAGCAGTTTATCCCCGCGACAGGGAAAGGGGGGCTACGAGCAGTACTTC. This encodes CASSLSPRQGKGGYEQYF.

In its sample, this clone was seen once. The V call is TRBV5-4, the J call TRBJ2-1, with 7 nucleotides matching TRBD2. The CDR3 sequence is 14 residues long. V lost 3 bases to trimming and J lost 9 bases; unmatched junction nucleotides: 9. From germline, CDR1 is SGHNT and CDR2 YYREEE (reference sequence). Here the CDR3 reads CASSYSGATIEQFF. The CDR3 DNA sequence: TGTGCCAGCAGCTACAGCGGGGCCACTATTGAGCAGTTCTTC.

The rearrangement links TRBV6-5 to TRBJ1-2; D is uncertain. Germline V lookup: CDR1 MNHEY, CDR2 SVGAGI. This CDR3 is built from 14 residues. Trimming shortened V by 4 bases and J by 1 base, and 10 bases separated the two germline ends. The CDR3 protein is CASSFSTINYGYTF. Written as DNA, the CDR3 is TGTGCCAGCAGTTTCTCGACAATTAACTATGGCTACACCTTC.

The DNA of the CDR3 is TGTGCCAGTAGTTACAGGGTCATGAACACTGAAGCTTTCTTT. It translates to CASSYRVMNTEAFF. This chain connects TRBV19 to TRBJ1-1; D is possibly TRBD1 (6 bases). The CDR3 is 14 residues long. Germline values: CDR1 LNHDA, CDR2 SQIVND (reference sequence). V lost 5 bases, J lost 0 bases, and 10 bases lay in between.

This chain joins TRBV2 and TRBJ2-1, with TRBD2 matching over 8 bases. Germline lookup yields CDR1 SNHLY and CDR2 FYNNEI. The CDR3 totals 15 residues. J gave up 9 bases and V 7 bases, and 14 bases lay outside the gene matches. As DNA, the CDR3 is TGTGCCAGCACCGAAGCGGGGGCCGGTATGGGTGAGCAGTTCTTC. Its protein is CASTEAGAGMGEQFF.

On this clone itself: Other nucleotide sequences from this sample produce the same CDR3. This chain connects TRBV5-1 to TRBJ2-1; perhaps TRBD1 as D (6 bases). Germline lookup yields CDR1 SGHRS and CDR2 YFSETQ. This CDR3 has 14 amino acids. V lost 0 bases and J 8 bases, leaving 12 bases between the germline ends. CDR3 nucleotide sequence: TGCGCCAGCAGCTTGGCTGGGGGCAGGGATGAGCAGTTCTTC. Its protein is CASSLAGGRDEQFF. The complete variable domain, with remaining parts taken from reference TRBV5-1 and TRBJ2-1, reads KAGVTQTPRYLIKTRGQQVTLSCSPISGHRSVSWYQQTPGQGLQFLFEYFSETQRNKGNFPGRFSGRQFSNSRSEMNVSTLELGDSALYLCASSLAGGRDEQFFGPGTRLTVL.

This chain joins TRBV14 and TRBJ1-1; D is unclear. CDR3 length: 13 amino acids. Germline CDR1 is SGHDN and CDR2 is FVKESK. The V end was cut by 1 base, the J end by 2 bases, with 5 bases between. The CDR3 DNA reads as TGTGCCAGCAGCCAAGCCCGTAACACTGAAGCTTTCTTT. This encodes CASSQARNTEAFF.

As DNA, the CDR3 is TGCAGCGTTTTACCGTCTCCAGGGCCAACTGAAGCTTTCTTT. It yields the protein CSVLPSPGPTEAFF. V and J are TRBV29-1 and TRBJ1-1; a weak D match, TRBD1 (5 bases). The germline CDR1 and CDR2 sequences are SQVTM and ANQGSEA. V was pared by 5 bases and J by 5 bases, with 18 bases between. The CDR3 consists of 14 residues.

The rearrangement uses TRBV9 and TRBJ2-3, with 7 bases aligning to TRBD1. Trimming at V came to 2 bases and at J to 0 bases, leaving 3 bases not matched to a gene. In germline, CDR1 is SGDLS, CDR2 YYNGEE. The CDR3 spans 15 residues. In nucleotides, the CDR3 is TGTGCCAGCAGCGTTGGGACAGATAGCACAGATACGCAGTATTTT. Amino acid sequence: CASSVGTDSTDTQYF.

The chain couples TRBV25-1 to TRBJ2-5, with 13 positions matching TRBD2. V lost 5 bases to trimming and J lost 6 bases; unmatched junction nucleotides: 15. CDR1 MGHDK and CDR2 SYGVNS come from the germline V gene. This CDR3 is built from 18 residues. Here the CDR3 reads CASSKGGTSGRAEKTQYF. DNA for the CDR3: TGTGCCAGCAGTAAAGGGGGAACTAGCGGGAGGGCCGAGAAGACCCAGTACTTC.

V usage is TRBV7-2 and J usage is TRBJ1-5; 8 positions match TRBD1. V dropped 6 bases and J dropped 1; count of bases not matched to a gene: 2. The CDR3 contains 14 residues. The germline gives CDR1 SGHTA, CDR2 FQGNSA. Here the CDR3 DNA reads TGTGCCAGCAGGCGGACAGGGAGCAATCAGCCCCAGCATTTT. Protein: CASRRTGSNQPQHF.

The chain recombines TRBV14 with TRBJ2-5, with 7 bases lining up with TRBD2. The CDR3 consists of 17 residues. Losses at the gene ends were 4 bases for V and 5 bases for J; bases not matched to a gene: 16. Germline V gives CDR1 SGHDN, CDR2 FVKESK. The CDR3 protein is CASSPLRLAGVIETQYF. CDR3 nucleotide sequence: TGTGCCAGCAGCCCCCTACGGTTGGCGGGAGTCATCGAGACCCAGTACTTC.

V usage is TRBV27 and J usage is TRBJ2-1; 7 positions match TRBD1. V lost 6 bases and J lost 4; bases outside the gene matches: 6. CDR3 length: 14 residues. Germline V gives CDR1 MNHEY, CDR2 SMNVEV (reference sequence). The CDR3 DNA follows: TGTGCCAGCAGCCCGGGACAGATATACAATGAGCAGTTCTTC. Amino acid sequence: CASSPGQIYNEQFF.

This chain links TRBV6-2 or TRBV6-3 with TRBJ1-5, with 9 nucleotides matching TRBD1. The junction had 4 bases not matched to a gene; V was cut back by 1 base and J by 6 bases. CDR1 and CDR2 from the germline V gene are MNHEY and SVGEGT. This CDR3 spans 15 amino acids. CDR3 sequence: CASSYWGQGIQPQHF. The CDR3 coding sequence is TGTGCCAGCAGTTACTGGGGACAGGGCATTCAGCCCCAGCATTTT.

This chain links TRBV4-3 with TRBJ2-1; a weak D match, TRBD1 (6 bases). Germline lookup yields CDR1 LGHNA and CDR2 YSLEER. The ends were cut back, 4 bases at V and 9 bases at J, with 13 bases in the middle. The CDR3 consists of 13 residues. The CDR3 nucleotides are TGCGCCAGCAGCCCTTCCGACAGGAGTGAGCAGTTCTTC. Translating it yields CASSPSDRSEQFF.

The chain employs TRBV7-2 and TRBJ2-3; TRBD2 agrees at 10 bases. The CDR3 is 15 residues long. V lost 3 bases, J lost 4 bases, and 4 bases stayed unmatched. Germline CDR1 SGHTA, CDR2 FQGNSA. This CDR3 reads CASSFGSGRSDTQYF. CDR3 nucleotide sequence: TGTGCCAGCAGCTTTGGTAGCGGGAGGTCAGATACGCAGTATTTT. The full variable domain, rest sourced from reference TRBV7-2 and TRBJ2-3, is GAGVSQSPSNKVTEKGKDVELRCDPISGHTALYWYRQSLGQGLEFLIYFQGNSAPDKSGLPSDRFSAERTGGSVSTLTIQRTQQEDSAVYLCASSFGSGRSDTQYFGPGTRLTVL.

V usage is TRBV18 and J usage is TRBJ1-2; TRBD1 agrees at 7 bases. CDR3 size: 14 residues. Germline V lookup: CDR1 KGHSH, CDR2 LQKENI. Trimming at V came to 4 bases and at J to 8 bases, leaving 10 bases not matched to a gene. Written as DNA, the CDR3 is TGTGCCAGCTCACGAATGACAGGGACGGGAGGCTACACCTTC. It encodes CASSRMTGTGGYTF.

The chain recombines TRBV10-2 with TRBJ2-1; 7 bases line up with TRBD2. The CDR3 extends over 15 amino acids. The ends lost 5 bases at V and 3 bases at J; junction bases unmatched: 7. CDR1 and CDR2 from the germline V gene are WSHSY and SAAADI. This CDR3 reads CASSSFAGDYNEQFF. The CDR3 DNA is TGCGCCAGCAGTAGCTTCGCGGGAGACTACAATGAGCAGTTCTTC.

This sequence joins TRBV10-3 and TRBJ2-2, with 11 bases that match TRBD2. The CDR3 contains 15 residues. The V segment lost 6 bases and the J segment 4 bases; nucleotides outside the gene matches: 4. Germline V CDR1 and CDR2: ENHRY, SYGVKD. The CDR3 reads CAIRGGTSGTGELFF. The CDR3 region has the DNA TGTGCCATCAGAGGGGGGACTAGCGGCACCGGGGAGCTGTTTTTT.

V usage is TRBV30 and J usage is TRBJ1-2; D not resolved. This CDR3 has 12 residues. CDR1 is GTSNPN and CDR2 is SVGIG in the germline V gene (reference sequence). Trimming shortened V by 1 base and J by 4 bases, and 7 bases separated the two germline ends. The CDR3 DNA sequence: TGTGCCTGGAGTGACAGCCTCTATGGCTACACCTTC. The encoded protein is CAWSDSLYGYTF.

The CDR3 coding sequence is TGTGCCAGCAGCCAGCAGGGATTTAATCAGCCCCAGCATTTT. Its protein is CASSQQGFNQPQHF. This sequence joins TRBV3-1 (or the pseudogene TRBV3-2) and TRBJ1-5; perhaps TRBD1 as D (5 bases). The V gene lost 3 bases and the J gene lost 4 bases, with 10 bases spanning the gap. Germline CDR1 is LGHDT and CDR2 is YNNKEL (reference sequence). The CDR3 totals 14 residues.

The chain combines TRBV3-1 (or the pseudogene TRBV3-2) with TRBJ1-2, with D tentatively TRBD1 (5 bases). The V gene's germline CDR1 is LGHDT and CDR2 YNNKEL (reference sequence). The CDR3 runs to 15 residues. Trimming took 2 bases from V and 2 from J, leaving 12 bases between them. CDR3: CASSQRRGRNYGYTF. The CDR3 nucleotides are TGTGCCAGCAGCCAAAGAAGGGGTCGGAACTATGGCTACACCTTC.

The J gene is TRBJ1-1, the V gene TRBV5-1; a weak D match, TRBD1 (5 bases). V was cut by 4 bases and J by 0 bases, with 10 bases left in between. In germline, CDR1 is SGHRS, CDR2 YFSETQ. This CDR3 region has 14 residues. CDR3 loop: CASSQTTVNTEAFF. Written as DNA, the CDR3 is TGCGCCAGCAGCCAAACGACAGTGAACACTGAAGCTTTCTTT.

V and J are TRBV6-6 and TRBJ2-3; D call uncertain. There are 12 residues in the CDR3. Germline V gives CDR1 MNHNY, CDR2 SVGAGI (reference sequence). Between the trimmed V and J ends, which lost 10 bases and 1 base, there was a span of 9 bases. DNA of the CDR3: TGTGCCACCCGGTTGGGCACAGATACGCAGTATTTT. It yields the protein CATRLGTDTQYF.

The chain couples TRBV5-4 to TRBJ2-1, with D possibly being TRBD2 (5 bases). V gave up 4 bases and J gave up 7 bases, with 15 bases separating them. The germline V gene encodes CDR1 SGHNT and CDR2 YYREEE (reference sequence). The CDR3 spans 14 residues. CDR3 sequence (DNA): TGTGCCAGCAGCGACACAAAAGCGGAGAATGAGCAGTTCTTC. This codes for CASSDTKAENEQFF. Variable domain in full (rest from reference TRBV5-4 and TRBJ2-1): ETGVTQSPTHLIKTRGQQVTLRCSSQSGHNTVSWYQQALGQGPQFIFQYYREEENGRGNFPPRFSGLQFPNYSSELNVNALELDDSALYLCASSDTKAENEQFFGPGTRLTVL.

The V gene is TRBV6-5, the J gene TRBJ2-7; maybe TRBD2 (6 bases). The length of the CDR3 is 13 residues. Germline CDR1 and CDR2: MNHEY and SVGAGI. V lost 6 bases and J lost 5, with 14 bases in between. The CDR3 bases are TGTGCCAGCAGCTGGGGGAGGACAAACGAGCAGTACTTC. Translated, it gives CASSWGRTNEQYF.

DNA of the CDR3: TGTGCCAGCAACAAAGCGGGGAATGAGCAGTTCTTC. The encoded protein is CASNKAGNEQFF. This rearrangement joins TRBV2 to TRBJ2-1; 7 bases are shared with TRBD2. The V segment lost 7 bases and the J segment 7 bases; nucleotides outside the gene matches: 4. CDR3 length equals 12 residues. Germline V CDR1 and CDR2: SNHLY, FYNNEI.